Presented here are 8 T cell receptor beta chains from one specimen sequenced in a study of Ad26.COV2.S vaccination and SARS-CoV-2 variants. The treatment denotes: some 19 received Ad26.COV2.S at low or high dose, single or two shots; 5 received placebo; per-sample allocation not given. The investigators took samples on day 63 after the first vaccine or placebo injection. Clones were sequenced by immunoSEQ multiplex PCR, and TCRdb holds only the in-frame ones, with some missing. Of just over 350,000 clones listed, approximately 81% are singletons. Source: peripheral blood, taken in a trial of Ad26.COV2.S vaccine versus placebo. The origin of the receptors is a person between 18 and 65 years old who received the Ad26.COV2.S COVID-19 vaccine or a placebo.

This chain connects TRBV4-3 to TRBJ1-4; D call uncertain. Germline loops: CDR1 LGHNA, CDR2 YSLEER. The CDR3 has 13 amino acids. Trimming pared 0 bases from V and 14 bases from J, leaving 13 bases between. CDR3 residues: CASSQDLVGRLFF. DNA of the CDR3: TGCGCCAGCAGCCAAGATCTAGTAGGACGGCTGTTTTTT.

The gene calls are TRBV6-6 and TRBJ2-2; no clear D. CDR1 and CDR2 from the germline V gene are MNHNY and SVGAGI (reference sequence). The CDR3 length is 13 residues. V lost 0 bases and J 6 bases, leaving 5 bases between the germline ends. The CDR3 DNA follows: TGTGCCAGCAGTTACTCAGTGGCCGGGGAGCTGTTTTTT. It translates to CASSYSVAGELFF.

This rearrangement joins TRBV18 to TRBJ2-1, with D possibly matching TRBD2 (7 bases). This CDR3 is built from 15 residues. V was shortened by 6 bases and J by 8 bases, with 20 bases between the two germline ends. Germline V gene data show CDR1 as KGHSH and CDR2 as LQKENI. The CDR3 loop is CASSPREAGHDEQFF. DNA of the CDR3: TGTGCCAGCTCCCCCCGGGAAGCGGGACATGATGAGCAGTTCTTC. Combining the CDR3 with reference TRBV18 and TRBJ2-1 gives the whole variable domain NAGVMQNPRHLVRRRGQEARLRCSPMKGHSHVYWYRQLPEEGLKFMVYLQKENIIDESGMPKERFSAEFPKEGPSILRIQQVVRGDSAAYFCASSPREAGHDEQFFGPGTRLTVL.

This chain connects TRBV11-2 to TRBJ2-7, with D hard to call. V lost 7 bases and J lost 3, with 16 bases in between. Germline-derived CDR1 and CDR2 are SGHAT and FQNNGV. The CDR3 spans 14 residues. CDR3 coding DNA: TGTGCCAGCACCCCCCGGCCGGGTAGCTACGAGCAGTACTTC. Its translation is CASTPRPGSYEQYF.

This chain joins TRBV5-5 and TRBJ2-5; the match to TRBD2 covers 8 bases. V lost 5 bases, J lost 2 bases, and 5 bases stayed unmatched. There are 14 residues in the CDR3. CDR1 and CDR2 (germline): SGHKS, YYEKEE (reference sequence). The CDR3 DNA reads as TGTGCCAGCAGACGTACTAGCGGTCAAGAGACCCAGTACTTC. It yields the protein CASRRTSGQETQYF. Combining the CDR3 with reference TRBV5-5 and TRBJ2-5 gives the whole variable domain DAGVTQSPTHLIKTRGQQVTLRCSPISGHKSVSWYQQVLGQGPQFIFQYYEKEERGRGNFPDRFSARQFPNYSSELNVNALLLGDSALYLCASRRTSGQETQYFGPGTRLLVL.

V and J are TRBV12-3 or TRBV12-4 and TRBJ2-7, with 8 positions matching TRBD1. This CDR3 contains 13 residues. V was pared by 6 bases and J by 3 bases, with 4 bases of the junction left unmatched. CDR3 amino acids: CASSADRGYEQYF. CDR3 DNA: TGTGCCAGCAGCGCCGACAGGGGCTACGAGCAGTACTTC.

This sequence joins TRBV18 and TRBJ2-5, with 10 bases that match TRBD2. With V trimmed by 3 bases and J by 2 bases, 9 bases remained unmatched. CDR3 length equals 17 residues. CDR1 is KGHSH, CDR2 LQKENI, per germline. Here the CDR3 DNA reads TGTGCCAGCTCACCTCGGGGAGGGACTAGCGCACAAGAGACCCAGTACTTC. Amino acids: CASSPRGGTSAQETQYF.

J is TRBJ2-7 and V is TRBV2; unclear D gene. The CDR3 consists of 13 residues. Germline V gene sequence: CDR1 SNHLY, CDR2 FYNNEI. Trimming shortened V by 7 bases and J by 2 bases, and 12 bases separated the two germline ends. CDR3 loop: CASTTAPAYEQYF. The CDR3 DNA is TGTGCCAGCACGACGGCACCAGCCTACGAGCAGTACTTC.